These 31 T cell receptor beta chains share one sample of origin, sequenced in a study of T cells in Graves' hyperthyroidism and ophthalmopathy. RNA transcripts gave rise to amplified TCR beta CDR3 regions. HTBI primers were used for first-round RT-PCR of the TCR CDR3. Each CDR3 protein gets one entry after TCRdb re-called the multiplex PCR reads with MiXCR. The sample holds about 540,000 distinct CDR3 sequences; 35% to 55% are singletons and the top ten take more than 7.5%. Sequenced input: peripheral blood or thyroid tissue (not recorded which). Every receptor here comes from a woman aged 18-29 years with Graves' hyperthyroidism.

With regard to this clonotype: A read error is possible here, since a much larger clone lies one base away. The chain uses TRBV7-9 and TRBJ1-4, with unresolved D. The ends were cut back, 4 bases at V and 3 bases at J, with 12 bases in the middle. The CDR3 contains 15 residues. CDR1 SEHNR and CDR2 FQNEAQ come from the germline V gene (reference sequence). The CDR3 spells CASSSPGFPNEKLFF. The CDR3 bases are TGTGCCAGCAGCTCCCCGGGATTTCCTAATGAAAAACTGTTTTTT.

Many counts were recorded for this clonotype. The chain joins TRBV24-1 to TRBJ2-5; 14 bases map to TRBD2. This CDR3 contains 15 residues. V gave up 7 bases and J gave up 4 bases; unmatched junction bases: 4. Per germline, CDR1 KGHDR and CDR2 SFDVKD. The CDR3 DNA is TGTGCCACCAGCCGACTAGCGGGAGGGGGAGAGACCCAGTACTTC. Residues: CATSRLAGGGETQYF.

This clonotype was counted between two and nine times. The chain combines TRBV10-3 with TRBJ1-2, with a tentative D call TRBD1 (6 bases). The ends were cut back, 0 bases at V and 0 bases at J, with 8 bases in the middle. Germline V gives CDR1 ENHRY, CDR2 SYGVKD. CDR3 length: 15 amino acids. CDR3 residues: CAISESGQANYGYTF. CDR3 in DNA: TGTGCCATCAGTGAGTCGGGACAAGCTAACTATGGCTACACCTTC.

This clonotype was counted at least ten times. This chain links TRBV29-1 with TRBJ2-2, with 7 bases fitting TRBD1. The CDR3 runs to 14 residues. J gave up 1 base and V 6 bases, and 5 bases lay outside the gene matches. CDR1 is SQVTM, CDR2 ANQGSEA, per germline. The CDR3 reads CSVGTAENTGELFF. CDR3 coding DNA: TGCAGCGTCGGGACAGCTGAGAACACCGGGGAGCTGTTTTTT.

The chain has TRBV20-1 and TRBJ1-5; D is uncertain. Germline V gene lookup returns CDR1 DFQATT and CDR2 SNEGSKA (reference sequence). The V gene lost 0 bases and the J gene lost 0 bases, with 12 bases spanning the gap. CDR3 size: 16 residues. CDR3: CSARDPETYSNQPQHF. The CDR3 region has the DNA TGCAGTGCTAGAGATCCAGAAACCTATAGCAATCAGCCCCAGCATTTT.

This clonotype appeared a few times. V is TRBV14 and J is TRBJ2-7; D uncertain. The J call is uncertain, as TRBJ2-1 better fits the DNA end. Germline loops: CDR1 SGHDN, CDR2 FVKESK. The CDR3 loop spans 13 amino acids. The CDR3: CASSQVVDPEQFF. CDR3 coding DNA: TGTGCCAGCAGCCAAGTAGTCGACCCGGAGCAGTTCTTC.

This chain connects TRBV29-1 to TRBJ1-1, with D possibly being TRBD1 (5 bases). Trimming shortened V by 3 bases and J by 5 bases, and 22 bases separated the two germline ends. The CDR3 spans 16 residues. Germline CDR1 reads SQVTM; CDR2 reads ANQGSEA. The CDR3 DNA sequence: TGCAGCGTTGAGGTAGCGGGAGGGGACGACCTGACTGAAGCTTTCTTT. Its translation is CSVEVAGGDDLTEAFF.

Points on this clonotype: The junction departs from germline at one end; a sequencing error may be responsible. The rearrangement joins TRBV29-1 to TRBJ2-2; 9 bases align to TRBD2. In germline, CDR1 is SQVTM, CDR2 ANQGSEA. The CDR3 length is 17 residues. The CDR3 DNA follows: TGCAGCCCCCAGACTAGCGGAGAAGGCACGAACACCGGGGAGCTGGTTTTT. As protein: CSPQTSGEGTNTGELVF.

This clonotype was seen at least ten times. V is TRBV9 and J is TRBJ1-6; D gene ambiguous. The V gene lost 4 bases and the J gene lost 5 bases, with 13 bases spanning the gap. Germline assignment: CDR1 SGDLS and CDR2 YYNGEE. This CDR3 is built from 15 residues. The CDR3 sequence is CASSMRGTDNSPLHF. Written as DNA, the CDR3 is TGTGCCAGCAGCATGCGGGGTACCGATAATTCACCCCTCCACTTT.

This clonotype was seen at least ten times. The chain carries TRBV10-3 and TRBJ2-7, with D unclear. V dropped 2 bases and J dropped 4 bases, with 9 bases sitting between them. The germline CDR1 and CDR2 sequences are ENHRY and SYGVKD. CDR3 length equals 13 residues. For the CDR3, the DNA is TGTGCCATCAGTGAGGCGGTGGGTTACGAGCAGTACTTC. Its translation: CAISEAVGYEQYF.

In this sample, this clonotype turned up many times. The chain couples TRBV14 to TRBJ1-5, with a weak D call TRBD1 (6 bases). The CDR3 is made up of 16 amino acids. The germline V and J ends were trimmed by 2 bases and 4 bases, with 15 bases remaining between them. Germline V gives CDR1 SGHDN, CDR2 FVKESK. The CDR3 DNA follows: TGTGCCAGCAGCCAATTCTGGGGGGCTCGAAATCAGCCCCAGCATTTT. This translates into CASSQFWGARNQPQHF.

About this clonotype itself: One junction end does not reproduce the germline sequence, and a read error may be involved. The chain employs TRBV10-3 and TRBJ1-1; TRBD1 matches 8 bases. The CDR3 consists of 14 residues. Germline V gene sequence: CDR1 ENHRY, CDR2 SYGVKD. The CDR3 protein is CAISENRGSTEAFF. The CDR3, as DNA: TGTGCTATCAGTGAGAACAGGGGGAGCACTGAAGCTTTCTTT.

This clonotype was counted at least ten times. The chain uses TRBV20-1 and TRBJ2-2; 8 positions agree with TRBD1. From germline, CDR1 is DFQATT and CDR2 SNEGSKA (reference sequence). The V gene end was trimmed by 3 bases and the J gene end by 5 bases; junction bases not matched to a gene: 5. The CDR3 sequence is 14 residues long. CDR3: CSARGRGHTGELFF. Here the CDR3 DNA reads TGCAGTGCTAGGGGCAGGGGGCATACCGGGGAGCTGTTTTTT.

With respect to this clonotype: The missing conserved phenylalanine or tryptophan at the end of this CDR3 makes a read error likely. It is unclear where the CDR3 begins or ends on the DNA, so no DNA is shown, and the CDR3 is as TCRdb lists it. V usage is TRBV2 and J usage is TRBJ1-4; the DNA was not compared with TRBD1, the D call given in the table. Germline V gives CDR1 SNHLY, CDR2 FYNNEI. 10 amino acids form the CDR3, both terminal residues included. This CDR3 is CASTPGRTRY.

The chain has TRBV20-1 and TRBJ1-6; D is undetermined. In germline, CDR1 is DFQATT, CDR2 SNEGSKA (reference sequence). The CDR3 has 11 residues. The ends were cut back, 3 bases at V and 7 bases at J, with 4 bases in the middle. CDR3 residues: CSARPNSPLHF. The CDR3 DNA follows: TGCAGTGCTAGGCCCAATTCACCCCTCCACTTT.

V gene TRBV29-1 combines with J gene TRBJ1-4; TRBD1 aligns across 9 bases. From germline, CDR1 is SQVTM and CDR2 ANQGSEA. The CDR3 totals 14 residues. Unmatched junction bases numbered 2, after V lost 4 bases and J lost 2 bases. The DNA for the CDR3 is TGCAGCGTTGCACAGGGGGCCACTAATGAAAAACTGTTTTTT. Amino acid sequence: CSVAQGATNEKLFF. Full variable domain (remainder filled in from reference TRBV29-1 and TRBJ1-4): SAVISQKPSRDICQRGTSLTIQCQVDSQVTMMFWYRQQPGQSLTLIATANQGSEATYESGFVIDKFPISRPNLTFSTLTVSNMSPEDSSIYLCSVAQGATNEKLFFGSGTQLSVL.

This clonotype was counted at least ten times. This chain joins TRBV5-4 and TRBJ1-2, with D tentatively TRBD1 (5 bases). V lost 0 bases, J lost 4 bases, and 7 bases lay in between. The CDR3 runs to 13 residues. Germline CDR1 SGHNT, CDR2 YYREEE (reference sequence). The CDR3 reads CASSLEGFYGYTF. CDR3 in DNA: TGTGCCAGCAGCTTGGAGGGGTTCTATGGCTACACCTTC.

The V and J genes are TRBV29-1 and TRBJ1-2; D remains unclear. Germline values: CDR1 SQVTM, CDR2 ANQGSEA. The CDR3 sequence is 15 residues long. Trimming stripped 8 bases from V and 1 base from J, with 20 bases between. Here the CDR3 DNA reads TGCAGCAGCCAAGTCGAAGGACGGCGTAACTATGGCTACACCTTC. This codes for CSSQVEGRRNYGYTF.

This clonotype was counted only a few times. The chain has TRBV20-1 and TRBJ2-3; TRBD2 matches at 8 bases. This CDR3 comprises 15 residues. Germline V gene lookup returns CDR1 DFQATT and CDR2 SNEGSKA (reference sequence). V was clipped by 3 bases and J by 4 bases; unmatched bases: 9. CDR3: CSASGVSGKPDTQYF. For the CDR3, the DNA is TGCAGTGCTAGTGGTGTTAGCGGGAAACCAGATACGCAGTATTTT.

Note on this clonotype: Relative to the germline gene, one junction end is altered; a read error may explain this. The chain recombines TRBV7-6 with TRBJ2-7, with D uncertain. In germline, CDR1 is SGHVS, CDR2 FNYEAQ. The CDR3 totals 8 residues. The CDR3 DNA sequence: TGTGCCACCAGTGATTCCCGCTTC. It yields the protein CATSDSRF.

This clonotype was picked up many times. The CDR3 protein is CANSADGTGYMAQPQHF. In DNA form, the CDR3 reads TGTGCCAACTCGGCCGACGGGACAGGGTATATGGCGCAGCCCCAGCATTTT. The chain couples TRBV6-1 to TRBJ1-5, with 9 bases fitting TRBD1. After removal of 10 bases from V and 7 bases from J, the junction contained 20 bases not matched to a gene. The CDR3 loop spans 17 amino acids. Germline CDR1 is MNHNS and CDR2 is SASEGT.

The sample holds many counts of this clonotype. The genes are TRBV7-3 and TRBJ2-2, with D possibly TRBD2 on 5 matching bases. CDR3 length: 17 residues. Trimming took off 2 bases at V and 1 base at J, with 14 bases between the two ends. Germline V gene data show CDR1 as SGHTA and CDR2 as FQGTGA. As DNA, the CDR3 is TGTGCCAGCAGCTTAGGGTTCGGGAAACTGAACACCGGGGAGCTGTTTTTT. Encoded protein: CASSLGFGKLNTGELFF. Based on the CDR3 plus reference TRBV7-3 and TRBJ2-2, the full variable domain is GAGVSQTPSNKVTEKGKYVELRCDPISGHTALYWYRQSLGQGPEFLIYFQGTGAADDSGLPNDRFFAVRPEGSVSTLKIQRTERGDSAVYLCASSLGFGKLNTGELFFGEGSRLTVL.

In this sample, this clonotype turned up many times. The V gene is TRBV20-1, the J gene TRBJ1-2; D remains unclear. Germline CDR1 DFQATT, CDR2 SNEGSKA (reference sequence). The CDR3 totals 13 residues. V shed 0 bases and J shed 4 bases, with 9 bases lying between them. This CDR3 is CSARDSRRYGYTF. In DNA, the CDR3 is TGCAGTGCTAGAGACAGCCGCCGCTATGGCTACACCTTC.

The rearrangement links TRBV9 to TRBJ2-7; unclear D gene. The V end lost 7 bases, the J end lost 5 bases, and 16 bases lay between the germline ends. Germline V lookup: CDR1 SGDLS, CDR2 YYNGEE. The CDR3 runs 13 residues. The CDR3 coding sequence is TGTGCCAGCGGCGACCGACTTGTCGACGAGCAGTACTTC. Amino acid sequence: CASGDRLVDEQYF.

In this sample, this clonotype turned up many times. V is TRBV2 and J is TRBJ2-2; 8 nucleotides line up with TRBD1. V lost 4 bases, J lost 3 bases, and 10 bases stayed unmatched. The CDR3 sequence is 17 residues long. Germline-derived CDR1 and CDR2 are SNHLY and FYNNEI. CDR3 residues: CASSVLPSGGDTGELFF. The CDR3 region has the DNA TGTGCCAGCAGTGTCCTGCCGTCAGGGGGCGACACCGGGGAGCTGTTTTTT.

This clonotype was picked up many times. The gene calls are TRBV13 and TRBJ1-1, with TRBD1 as a possible D gene (6 bases). CDR3 length: 17 amino acids. Trimming cost V 7 bases and J 0 bases, with 21 bases left between them. The germline V gene encodes CDR1 PRHDT and CDR2 FYEKMQ (reference sequence). CDR3 sequence (DNA): TGTGCCAGCACCATGGGGGGGGCTCAGACTATGAACACTGAAGCTTTCTTT. This translates into CASTMGGAQTMNTEAFF.

The chain employs TRBV2 and TRBJ2-7, with D perhaps TRBD2 (6 bases). In germline, CDR1 is SNHLY, CDR2 FYNNEI. The CDR3 sequence is 15 residues long. V dropped 4 bases and J dropped 3 bases, with 16 bases sitting between them. The CDR3 DNA sequence: TGTGCCAGCAGTGTTTTCGGAGGGGAAAACTACGAGCAGTACTTC. Amino acids: CASSVFGGENYEQYF.

In its sample, this clonotype was seen many times. V is TRBV4-1 and J is TRBJ2-7, with D possibly matching TRBD1 (6 bases). V lost 0 bases and J lost 5, with 17 bases in between. Germline CDR1 reads MGHRA; CDR2 reads YSYEKL. This CDR3 contains 16 residues. Here the CDR3 DNA reads TGCGCCAGCAGCCAAGAGAACAGGGCTTCTTACGACGAGCAGTACTTC. Protein product: CASSQENRASYDEQYF.

This clonotype was seen a single time. The junction departs from the called germline gene at one end, perhaps through a read error. This chain connects TRBV7-9 to TRBJ2-2; 10 bases match TRBD1. The CDR3 extends over 15 amino acids. Germline V lookup: CDR1 SEHNR, CDR2 FQNEAQ (reference sequence). For the CDR3, the DNA is TGCAGCGTCCGCGGACAGGGGGGTCCCACCGGGGAGCTGTTTTTT. It is translated as CSVRGQGGPTGELFF.

This clonotype was recorded many times. The chain combines TRBV7-9 with TRBJ2-7; TRBD2 agrees at 9 bases. The CDR3 length is 14 residues. Trimming at V came to 3 bases and at J to 5 bases, leaving 5 bases not matched to a gene. Looked up from germline, CDR1 is SEHNR and CDR2 is FQNEAQ (reference sequence). The CDR3 DNA reads as TGTGCCAGCAGCTTCCGAGCGGGAGGCGACGAGCAGTACTTC. This sequence encodes CASSFRAGGDEQYF.

There are many counts of this clonotype. This chain connects TRBV11-2 to TRBJ1-1, with no clear D. In germline, CDR1 is SGHAT, CDR2 FQNNGV. Trimming cost V 1 base and J 1 base, with 10 bases left between them. The length of the CDR3 is 15 residues. DNA for the CDR3: TGTGCCAGCAGCTTAGTTGGAAGAGGGAACACTGAAGCTTTCTTT. Translating it yields CASSLVGRGNTEAFF.